A single sample gave rise to the 18 T cell receptor beta chains below, sequenced in a study of human T cells and chemical hapten exposure. Each CDR3 protein is one row after TCRdb ran MiXCR on the RACE reads. Of tens of thousands of distinct CDR3 sequences listed, 4.5% to 7.5% are singletons. As to time point: patch test 3, about 24 weeks after DPC sensitization. Indicated treatment: therapeutic diphenylcyclopropenone sensitization with weekly scalp DPC. This specimen consisted of whole blood, obtained in connection with sensitization to the hapten diphenylcyclopropenone (DPC). These receptor sequences come from a man younger than 40 with alopecia areata. Some clones in this sample may be carry-over from other donors' samples.

This clonotype was detected ten times or more. This chain connects TRBV12-3 or TRBV12-4 to TRBJ2-6, with unresolved D. This CDR3 has 15 amino acids. The germline V and J ends were trimmed by 5 bases and 0 bases, with 8 bases remaining between them. CDR3 in amino acids: CASSPWHSGANVLTF. As DNA, the CDR3 is TGTGCCAGCAGTCCTTGGCACTCTGGGGCCAACGTCCTGACTTTC.

This clonotype was counted at least ten times. The genes are TRBV4-3 and TRBJ2-7; 7 bases are shared with TRBD1. CDR3 length: 15 residues. CDR1 and CDR2 (germline): LGHNA, YSLEER. V lost 1 base and J lost 3; bases outside the gene matches: 6. The CDR3 DNA follows: TGCGCCAGCAGCCAAGGCCGGGACAGCAACTACGAGCAGTACTTC. Its protein product is CASSQGRDSNYEQYF.

This clonotype was found many times. This chain connects TRBV9 to TRBJ1-4; D is possibly TRBD1 (6 bases). CDR1 and CDR2 from the germline V gene are SGDLS and YYNGEE. The germline V and J ends were trimmed by 0 bases and 4 bases, with 10 bases remaining between them. The CDR3 is made up of 15 amino acids. The CDR3 coding sequence is TGTGCCAGCAGCGTAGGGCCAGGGGATAATGAAAAACTGTTTTTT. This sequence encodes CASSVGPGDNEKLFF.

This clonotype was counted ten times or more. The rearrangement links TRBV7-2 to TRBJ1-1, with D possibly being TRBD1 (6 bases). The CDR3 length is 12 residues. Trimming removed 4 bases at V and 8 bases at J, with 11 bases between. The V gene's germline CDR1 is SGHTA and CDR2 FQGNSA. This CDR3 reads CASSSSDREAFF. For the CDR3, the DNA is TGTGCCAGCAGCTCCTCTGACAGGGAAGCTTTCTTT.

This clonotype was counted at least ten times. The chain combines TRBV12-3 or TRBV12-4 with TRBJ1-2; D may be TRBD1 (5 bases). There are 14 residues in the CDR3. Trimming cost V 6 bases and J 4 bases, with 15 bases left between them. Here the CDR3 DNA reads TGTGCCAGCAGCCCCCAGACAGACGCCTATGGCTACACCTTC. Its protein product is CASSPQTDAYGYTF.

This clonotype has ten or more counts. The chain uses TRBV10-3 and TRBJ2-7; D ambiguous. The CDR3 has 13 amino acids. Germline lookup yields CDR1 ENHRY and CDR2 SYGVKD. The germline V and J ends were trimmed by 3 bases and 2 bases, with 8 bases remaining between them. Here the CDR3 reads CAISELGTYEQYF. The CDR3, as DNA: TGTGCCATCAGTGAACTGGGAACCTACGAGCAGTACTTC.

Concerning this clonotype: The junction and the germline gene differ at one end; a read error may be behind it. This sequence joins TRBV27 and TRBJ2-3, with D hard to call. The CDR3 is 11 residues long. Germline CDR1 MNHEY, CDR2 SMNVEV (reference sequence). The CDR3 DNA follows: TGTGCCAGCAGTCTAAGAGATAGGCAGTATTTT. Encoded protein: CASSLRDRQYF.

This clonotype was seen repeatedly, ten times or more. This CDR3 reads CSVGSRGFTDTQYF. In nucleotides, the CDR3 is TGCAGCGTTGGATCAAGGGGGTTCACAGATACGCAGTATTTT. The chain recombines TRBV29-1 with TRBJ2-3, with D possibly being TRBD1 (6 bases). Germline assignment: CDR1 SQVTM and CDR2 ANQGSEA. V lost 4 bases and J 2 bases, leaving 13 bases between the germline ends. The CDR3 is 14 amino acids.

This clonotype ranks as medium-sized. The V call is TRBV20-1, the J call TRBJ2-7, with TRBD1 identical over 9 bases. Germline trimming cut 6 bases from V and 3 bases from J; bases unmatched to any gene: 9. Looked up from germline, CDR1 is DFQATT and CDR2 is SNEGSKA (reference sequence). The CDR3 sequence is 14 residues long. CDR3 sequence (DNA): TGCAGTGCCCCCCGGACAGGGGAGGGCTACGAGCAGTACTTC. Amino acid sequence: CSAPRTGEGYEQYF.

This clonotype was seen at least ten times. This chain uses TRBV4-3 with TRBJ2-1, with 10 bases lining up with TRBD2. This CDR3 contains 15 residues. V lost 1 base and J lost 8; bases outside the gene matches: 5. CDR1 and CDR2 from the germline V gene are LGHNA and YSLEER. The CDR3 DNA is TGCGCCAGCAGCCAAGCTAGCGGGAGTTTAGATGAGCAGTTCTTC. The encoded protein is CASSQASGSLDEQFF.

This clonotype appeared many times. This rearrangement joins TRBV5-5 to TRBJ1-3, with D uncertain. The CDR3 extends over 15 amino acids. Trimming removed 1 base at V and 0 bases at J, with 8 bases between. Germline assignment: CDR1 SGHKS and CDR2 YYEKEE (reference sequence). For the CDR3, the DNA is TGTGCCAGCAGCTTGACTTTTTACTCTGGAAACACCATATATTTT. Residues: CASSLTFYSGNTIYF.

In this sample, this clonotype turned up a few times. This rearrangement joins TRBV4-3 to TRBJ2-3; D is uncertain. Germline values: CDR1 LGHNA, CDR2 YSLEER. Trimming left V 3 bases short and J 4 bases short, with 8 bases between. The CDR3 consists of 13 residues. The CDR3 region has the DNA TGCGCCAGCAGCCAGGCCATCTCAGATACGCAGTATTTT. Protein: CASSQAISDTQYF.

This clonotype was seen many times. This sequence joins TRBV7-9 and TRBJ1-3; 9 positions match TRBD1. The CDR3 spans 18 residues. Germline assignment: CDR1 SEHNR and CDR2 FQNEAQ (reference sequence). The junction had 10 bases not matched to a gene; V was cut back by 4 bases and J by 0 bases. CDR3 in DNA: TGTGCCAGCAGCTCACCGGGACAGGGTTTCCCCTCTGGAAACACCATATATTTT. It encodes CASSSPGQGFPSGNTIYF.

This clonotype came up many times. The chain has TRBV29-1 and TRBJ2-7, with D possibly being TRBD1 (5 bases). The CDR3 spans 13 residues. From germline, CDR1 is SQVTM and CDR2 ANQGSEA. V gave up 4 bases and J gave up 2 bases, with 12 bases separating them. The CDR3 sequence: CSVVTGPPYEQYF. The CDR3 DNA follows: TGCAGCGTTGTCACAGGCCCCCCCTACGAGCAGTACTTC.

This clonotype has a count of ten or more. The chain uses TRBV7-2 and TRBJ2-3; the match to TRBD1 covers 7 bases. The junction had 6 bases not matched to a gene; V was cut back by 4 bases and J by 2 bases. The CDR3 runs to 15 residues. Germline loops: CDR1 SGHTA, CDR2 FQGNSA. The CDR3 protein is CASSSETGFTDTQYF. The CDR3 DNA reads as TGTGCCAGCAGCTCAGAGACAGGGTTCACAGATACGCAGTATTTT. Supplemented by reference TRBV7-2 and TRBJ2-3, the full variable domain reads GAGVSQSPSNKVTEKGKDVELRCDPISGHTALYWYRQSLGQGLEFLIYFQGNSAPDKSGLPSDRFSAERTGGSVSTLTIQRTQQEDSAVYLCASSSETGFTDTQYFGPGTRLTVL.

This clonotype has at least ten counts. V usage is TRBV10-3 and J usage is TRBJ2-3, with D maybe TRBD2 (6 bases). The germline V gene has CDR1 ENHRY and CDR2 SYGVKD. This CDR3 has 15 residues. Trimming pared 6 bases from V and 0 bases from J, leaving 13 bases between. Here the CDR3 DNA reads TGTGCCATCAGCTCCGGGACTTCTAGCACAGATACGCAGTATTTT. Encoded protein: CAISSGTSSTDTQYF.

This clonotype was recorded at least ten times. The chain couples TRBV13 to TRBJ1-6; D is possibly TRBD1 (6 bases). Germline V CDR1 and CDR2: PRHDT, FYEKMQ (reference sequence). V was cut by 1 base and J by 10 bases, with 11 bases left in between. The CDR3 consists of 14 residues. In DNA, the CDR3 is TGTGCCAGCAGCTTAGAGGTCAGGGGCTCACCCCTCCACTTT. Encoded protein: CASSLEVRGSPLHF.

This clonotype appeared many times. The chain combines TRBV20-1 with TRBJ2-5, with D unresolved. The CDR3 sequence is 10 residues long. The V end lost 6 bases, the J end lost 2 bases, and 4 bases lay between the germline ends. CDR1 is DFQATT and CDR2 is SNEGSKA in the germline V gene (reference sequence). CDR3 loop: CSARQETQYF. The CDR3 bases are TGCAGTGCCCGGCAAGAGACCCAGTACTTC.